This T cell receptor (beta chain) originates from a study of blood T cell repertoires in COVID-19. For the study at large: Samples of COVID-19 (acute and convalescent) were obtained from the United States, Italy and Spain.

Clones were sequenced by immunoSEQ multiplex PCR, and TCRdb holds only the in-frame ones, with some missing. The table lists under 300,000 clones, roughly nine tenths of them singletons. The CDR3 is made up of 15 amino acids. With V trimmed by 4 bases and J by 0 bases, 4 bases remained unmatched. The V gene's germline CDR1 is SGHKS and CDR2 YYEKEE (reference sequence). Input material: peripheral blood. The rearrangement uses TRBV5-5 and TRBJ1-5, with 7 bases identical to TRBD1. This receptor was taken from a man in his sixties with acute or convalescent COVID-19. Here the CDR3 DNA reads TGTGCCAGCAGCCACAGGGGCGATAGCAATCAGCCCCAGCATTTT. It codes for CASSHRGDSNQPQHF.